This T cell receptor (beta chain) was recovered during a study of blood T cell repertoires in COVID-19. Study as a whole: Whether acute or convalescent, the COVID-19 samples came from the United States, Italy and Spain. T cells, B-cell-depleted T cells, or PBMCs supplied cDNA or gDNA.

The CDR3 runs to 20 residues. J gave up 0 bases and V 3 bases, and 15 bases lay outside the gene matches. Looked up from germline, CDR1 is LNHDA and CDR2 is SQIVND (reference sequence). Authors' methods: Estimated nucleated cell counts came from reference gene primer amplification. Sequencing used immunoSEQ multiplex PCR; TCRdb keeps in-frame clones, though not all of them. V and J calls and clone size are those listed in that table; D and trimming were worked out from the DNA. The repertoire consists of about 240,000 clones, with more than 75% occurring once and the leading ten covering about an eighth. The table lists this clone with a count of one.

The sequence derives from a woman aged 55-69 years with active or convalescent COVID-19. This chain links TRBV19 with TRBJ1-5; TRBD1 agrees at 9 bases. Sequenced sample: peripheral blood. CDR3 coding DNA: TGTGCCAGTAGTATTAGGAGCCGACAGGGGGGGAGATATAGCAATCAGCCCCAGCATTTT. This gives the protein CASSIRSRQGGRYSNQPQHF.